This T cell receptor beta chain derives from a study of OX40 agonist ivuxolimab in advanced cancers. Overall study results and limits: On average, CD8+ T cells had more expanded clones than CD4+. Clonal expansion among partial responders at 0.1-3.0 mg/kg ranked near the lowest.

Only one count was recorded for this clone. The antigen remains undetermined. Patients were ruled out by autoimmune disease history or systemic immunosuppression. Blood got drawn at baseline, again on cycle 4 day 1, and then on cycle 7 day 1. Some clones are missing from TCRdb's copy, which holds only in-frame ones; the method was immunoSEQ multiplex PCR. The sample contains roughly 100,000 clones, approximately 85% of which appear only once. The CDR3 covers 15 residues. Per germline, CDR1 SGHVS and CDR2 FQNEAQ. V gave up 3 bases and J gave up 5 bases; unmatched junction bases: 2. The material sequenced was CD4+ or CD8+ T cells sorted from blood, taken in a trial of the OX40 agonist ivuxolimab. This clonotype originated in an adult with an advanced solid tumor such as melanoma, head and neck, liver or kidney cancer. The chain uses TRBV7-8 and TRBJ1-5; 12 bases map to TRBD1. The CDR3 region is CASSLGTGGYQPQHF. CDR3 nucleotides: TGTGCCAGCAGCTTGGGGACAGGGGGCTATCAGCCCCAGCATTTT.